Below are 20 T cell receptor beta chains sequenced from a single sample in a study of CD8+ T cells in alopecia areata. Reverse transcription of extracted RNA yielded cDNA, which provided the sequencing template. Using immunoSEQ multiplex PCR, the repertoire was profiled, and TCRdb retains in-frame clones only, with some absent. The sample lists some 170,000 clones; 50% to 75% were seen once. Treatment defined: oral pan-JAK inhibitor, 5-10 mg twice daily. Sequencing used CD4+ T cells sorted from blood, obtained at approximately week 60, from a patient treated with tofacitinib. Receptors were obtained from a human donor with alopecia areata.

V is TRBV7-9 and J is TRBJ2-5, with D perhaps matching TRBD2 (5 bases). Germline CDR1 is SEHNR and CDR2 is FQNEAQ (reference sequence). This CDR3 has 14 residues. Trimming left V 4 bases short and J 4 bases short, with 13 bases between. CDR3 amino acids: CASSSGVQGETQYF. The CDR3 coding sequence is TGTGCCAGCAGCTCCGGGGTTCAAGGAGAGACCCAGTACTTC.

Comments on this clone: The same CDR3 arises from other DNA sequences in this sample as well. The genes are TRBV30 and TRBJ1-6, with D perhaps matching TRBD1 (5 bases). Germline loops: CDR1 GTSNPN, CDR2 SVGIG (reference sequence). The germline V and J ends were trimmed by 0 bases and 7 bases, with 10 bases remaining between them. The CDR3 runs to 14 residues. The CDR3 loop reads CAWSVRGGNSPLHF. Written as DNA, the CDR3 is TGTGCCTGGAGTGTACGGGGGGGGAATTCACCCCTCCACTTT. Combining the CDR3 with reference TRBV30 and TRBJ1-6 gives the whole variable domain SQTIHQWPATLVQPVGSPLSLECTVEGTSNPNLYWYRQAAGRGLQLLFYSVGIGQISSEVPQNLSASRPQDRQFILSSKKLLLSDSGFYLCAWSVRGGNSPLHFGNGTRLTVT.

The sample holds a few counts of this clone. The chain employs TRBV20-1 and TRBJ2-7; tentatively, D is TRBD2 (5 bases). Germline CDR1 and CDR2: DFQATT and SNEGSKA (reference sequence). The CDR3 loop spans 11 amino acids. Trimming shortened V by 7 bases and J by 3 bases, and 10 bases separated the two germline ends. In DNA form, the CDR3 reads TGCAGTGTGAGGGTTGGCTACGAGCAGTACTTC. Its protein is CSVRVGYEQYF.

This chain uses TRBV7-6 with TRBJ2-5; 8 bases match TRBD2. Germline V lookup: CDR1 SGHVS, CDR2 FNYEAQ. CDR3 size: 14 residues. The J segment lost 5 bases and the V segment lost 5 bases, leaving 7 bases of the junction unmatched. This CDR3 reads CASSPGLASETQYF. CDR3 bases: TGTGCCAGCAGCCCTGGACTAGCCAGTGAGACCCAGTACTTC. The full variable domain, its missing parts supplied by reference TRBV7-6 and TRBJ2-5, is GAGVSQSPRYKVTKRGQDVALRCDPISGHVSLYWYRQALGQGPEFLTYFNYEAQQDKSGLPNDRFSAERPEGSISTLTIQRTEQRDSAMYRCASSPGLASETQYFGPGTRLLVL.

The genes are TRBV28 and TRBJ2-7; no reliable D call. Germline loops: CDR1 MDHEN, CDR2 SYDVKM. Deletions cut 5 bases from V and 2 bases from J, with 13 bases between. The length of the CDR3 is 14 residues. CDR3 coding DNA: TGTGCCAGCAGTCCCCCCGGTTCAGCCTACGAGCAGTACTTC. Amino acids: CASSPPGSAYEQYF. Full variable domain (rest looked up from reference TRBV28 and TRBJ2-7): DVKVTQSSRYLVKRTGEKVFLECVQDMDHENMFWYRQDPGLGLRLIYFSYDVKMKEKGDIPEGYSVSREKKERFSLILESASTNQTSMYLCASSPPGSAYEQYFGPGTRLTVT.

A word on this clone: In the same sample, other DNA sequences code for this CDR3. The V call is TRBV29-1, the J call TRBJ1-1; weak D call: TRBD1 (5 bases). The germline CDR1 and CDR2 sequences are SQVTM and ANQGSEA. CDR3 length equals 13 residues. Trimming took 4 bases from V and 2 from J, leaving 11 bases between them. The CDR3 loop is CSVVGRLNTEAFF. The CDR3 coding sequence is TGCAGCGTTGTGGGACGGTTAAACACTGAAGCTTTCTTT. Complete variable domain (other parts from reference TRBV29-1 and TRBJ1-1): SAVISQKPSRDICQRGTSLTIQCQVDSQVTMMFWYRQQPGQSLTLIATANQGSEATYESGFVIDKFPISRPNLTFSTLTVSNMSPEDSSIYLCSVVGRLNTEAFFGQGTRLTVV.

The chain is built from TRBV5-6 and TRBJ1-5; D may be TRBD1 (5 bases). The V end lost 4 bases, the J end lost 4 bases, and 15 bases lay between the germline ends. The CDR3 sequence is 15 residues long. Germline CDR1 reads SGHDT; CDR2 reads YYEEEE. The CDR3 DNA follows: TGTGCCAGCAGCCGCGGGGGGGTCTTAAATCAGCCCCAGCATTTT. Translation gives CASSRGGVLNQPQHF.

The CDR3, as DNA: TGCAGCACTGGATTCGCCGGGACAGGGGCGGGCTATGGCTACACCTTC. Amino acid sequence: CSTGFAGTGAGYGYTF. The chain carries TRBV29-1 and TRBJ1-2; TRBD1 aligns across 10 bases. The J segment lost 4 bases and the V segment lost 8 bases, leaving 16 bases of the junction unmatched. CDR1 and CDR2 (germline): SQVTM, ANQGSEA. This CDR3 contains 16 residues.

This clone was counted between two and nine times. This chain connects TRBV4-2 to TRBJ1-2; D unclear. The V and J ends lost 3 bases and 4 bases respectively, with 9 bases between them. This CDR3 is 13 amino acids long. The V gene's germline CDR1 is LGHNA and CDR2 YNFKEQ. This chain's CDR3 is CASSQTGFYGYTF. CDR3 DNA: TGTGCCAGCAGCCAGACGGGATTCTATGGCTACACCTTC.

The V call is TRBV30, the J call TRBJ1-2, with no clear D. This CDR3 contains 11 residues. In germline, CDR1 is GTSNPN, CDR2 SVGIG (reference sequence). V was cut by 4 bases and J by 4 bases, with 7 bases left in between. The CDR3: CAWTSVYGYTF. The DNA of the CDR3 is TGTGCCTGGACCTCCGTCTATGGCTACACCTTC.

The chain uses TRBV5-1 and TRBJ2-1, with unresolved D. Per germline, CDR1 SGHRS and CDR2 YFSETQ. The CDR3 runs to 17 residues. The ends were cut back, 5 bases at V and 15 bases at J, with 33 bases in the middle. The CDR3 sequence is CASSYQKISSKKFVAFF. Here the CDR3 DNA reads TGCGCCAGCAGTTACCAAAAGATAAGCTCAAAAAAGTTCGTGGCGTTCTTC.

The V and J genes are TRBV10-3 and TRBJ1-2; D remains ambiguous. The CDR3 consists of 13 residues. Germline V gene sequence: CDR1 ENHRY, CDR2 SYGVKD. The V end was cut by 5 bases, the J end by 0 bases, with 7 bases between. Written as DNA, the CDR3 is TGTGCCATCAGTCCAGGATCTAACTATGGCTACACCTTC. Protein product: CAISPGSNYGYTF.

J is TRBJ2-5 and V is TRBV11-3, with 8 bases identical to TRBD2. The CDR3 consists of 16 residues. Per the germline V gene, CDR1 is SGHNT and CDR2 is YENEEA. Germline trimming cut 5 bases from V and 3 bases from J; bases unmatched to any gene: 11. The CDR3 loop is CASSIPGGAWEETQYF. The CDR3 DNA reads TGTGCCAGCAGCATCCCCGGGGGGGCCTGGGAAGAGACCCAGTACTTC.

CDR3 nucleotide sequence: TGCAGCGTTGAAAACCGTGGGGGTCGCGAGACCCAGTACTTC. Protein sequence: CSVENRGGRETQYF. V gene TRBV29-1 combines with J gene TRBJ2-5; D is possibly TRBD1 or TRBD2 (5 bases each). This CDR3 region has 14 residues. Germline values: CDR1 SQVTM, CDR2 ANQGSEA. The V and J ends lost 2 bases and 5 bases respectively, with 15 bases between them.

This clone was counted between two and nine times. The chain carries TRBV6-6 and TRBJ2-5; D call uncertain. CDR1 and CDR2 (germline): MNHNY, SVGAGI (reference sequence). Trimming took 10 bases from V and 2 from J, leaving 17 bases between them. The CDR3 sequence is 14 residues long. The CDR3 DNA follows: TGTGCCACCATGAGGTCGGCACAACAAGAGACCCAGTACTTC. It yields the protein CATMRSAQQETQYF.

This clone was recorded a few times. CDR3: CASSDSVADTQYF. The CDR3 bases are TGTGCCAGCAGTGATTCAGTAGCGGATACGCAGTATTTT. This sequence joins TRBV25-1 and TRBJ2-3; possibly TRBD2 for D (5 bases). The germline CDR1 and CDR2 sequences are MGHDK and SYGVNS. CDR3 size: 13 residues. Trimming removed 3 bases from V and 6 bases from J, with 10 bases in between.

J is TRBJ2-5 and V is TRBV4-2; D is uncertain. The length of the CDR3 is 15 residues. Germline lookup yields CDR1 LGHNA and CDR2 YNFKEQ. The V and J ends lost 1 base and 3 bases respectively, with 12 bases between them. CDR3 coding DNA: TGTGCCAGCAGCCAAGGTGGAGCGAGAGAAGAGACCCAGTACTTC. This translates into CASSQGGAREETQYF.

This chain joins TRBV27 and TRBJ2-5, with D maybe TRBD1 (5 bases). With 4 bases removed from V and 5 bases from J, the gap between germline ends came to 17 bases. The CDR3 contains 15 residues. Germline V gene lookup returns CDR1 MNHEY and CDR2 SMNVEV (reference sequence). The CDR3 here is CASSWSRASRETQYF. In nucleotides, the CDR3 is TGTGCCAGCAGTTGGTCCAGGGCGAGTAGGGAGACCCAGTACTTC.

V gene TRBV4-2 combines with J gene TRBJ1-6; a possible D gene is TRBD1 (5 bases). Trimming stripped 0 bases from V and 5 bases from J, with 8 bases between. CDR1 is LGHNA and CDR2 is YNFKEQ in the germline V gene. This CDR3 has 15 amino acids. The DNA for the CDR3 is TGTGCCAGCAGCCAAGAGGGACGGAATAATTCACCCCTCCACTTT. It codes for CASSQEGRNNSPLHF.

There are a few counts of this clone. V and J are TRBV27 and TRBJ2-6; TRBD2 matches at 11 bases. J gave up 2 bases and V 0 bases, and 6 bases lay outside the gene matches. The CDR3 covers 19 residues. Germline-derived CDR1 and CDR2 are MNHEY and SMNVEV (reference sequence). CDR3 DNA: TGTGCCAGCAGTTTATCCCCCGTGACTAGCGGGACTGGGGCCAACGTCCTGACTTTC. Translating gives CASSLSPVTSGTGANVLTF.